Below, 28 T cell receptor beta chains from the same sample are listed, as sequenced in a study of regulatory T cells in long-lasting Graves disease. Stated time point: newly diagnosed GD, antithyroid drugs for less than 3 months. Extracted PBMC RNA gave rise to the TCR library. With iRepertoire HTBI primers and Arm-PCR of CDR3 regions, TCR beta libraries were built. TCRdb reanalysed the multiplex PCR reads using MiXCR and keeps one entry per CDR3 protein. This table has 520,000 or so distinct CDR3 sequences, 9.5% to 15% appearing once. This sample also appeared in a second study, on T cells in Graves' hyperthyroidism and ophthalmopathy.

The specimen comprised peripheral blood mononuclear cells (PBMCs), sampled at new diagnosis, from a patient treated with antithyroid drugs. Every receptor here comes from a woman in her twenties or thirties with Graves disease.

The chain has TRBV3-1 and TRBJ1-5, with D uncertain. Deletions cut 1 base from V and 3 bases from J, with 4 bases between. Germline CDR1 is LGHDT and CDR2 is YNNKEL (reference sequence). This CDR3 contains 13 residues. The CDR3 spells CASSQASNQPQHF. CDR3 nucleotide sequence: TGTGCCAGCAGCCAAGCGTCCAATCAGCCCCAGCATTTT.

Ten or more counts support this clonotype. The CDR3 DNA follows: TGTGCCAGCAGTTTATACCGGAACCTACAAGAGACCCAGTACTTC. This encodes CASSLYRNLQETQYF. The chain carries TRBV28 and TRBJ2-5; D gene ambiguous. CDR3 length equals 15 residues. Germline CDR1 MDHEN, CDR2 SYDVKM. V was cut by 1 base and J by 2 bases, with 11 bases left in between.

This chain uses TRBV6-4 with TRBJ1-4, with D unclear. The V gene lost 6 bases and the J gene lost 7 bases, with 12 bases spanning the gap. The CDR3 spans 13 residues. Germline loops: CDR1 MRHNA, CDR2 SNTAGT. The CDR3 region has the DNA TGTGCCAGCAGCTTGAACCCGGTTGAAAAACTGTTTTTT. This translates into CASSLNPVEKLFF.

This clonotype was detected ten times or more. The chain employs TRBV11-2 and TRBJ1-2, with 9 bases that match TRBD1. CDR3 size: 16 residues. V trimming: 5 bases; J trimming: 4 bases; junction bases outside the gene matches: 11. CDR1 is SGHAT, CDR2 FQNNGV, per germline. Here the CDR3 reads CASSPALTGGGYGYTF. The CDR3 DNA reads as TGTGCCAGCAGCCCGGCCCTTACAGGGGGCGGCTATGGCTACACCTTC.

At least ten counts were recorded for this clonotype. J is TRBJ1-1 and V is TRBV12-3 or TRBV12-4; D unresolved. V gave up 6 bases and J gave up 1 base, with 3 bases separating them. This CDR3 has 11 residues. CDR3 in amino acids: CASRANTEAFF. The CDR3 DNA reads TGTGCCAGCAGAGCGAACACTGAAGCTTTCTTT.

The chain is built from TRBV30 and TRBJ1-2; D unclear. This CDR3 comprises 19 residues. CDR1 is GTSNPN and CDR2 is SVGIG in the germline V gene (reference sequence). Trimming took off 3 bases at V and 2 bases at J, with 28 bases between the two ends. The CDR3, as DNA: TGTGCCTGGAGAAAAAGACTGGCGCCGGGCACCGCCATAAACTATGGCTACACCTTC. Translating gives CAWRKRLAPGTAINYGYTF.

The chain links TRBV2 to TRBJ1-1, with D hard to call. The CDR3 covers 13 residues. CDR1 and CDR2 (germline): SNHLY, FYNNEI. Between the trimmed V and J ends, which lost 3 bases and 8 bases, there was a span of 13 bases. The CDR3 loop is CASSEGGPLEAFF. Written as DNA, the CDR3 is TGTGCCAGCAGTGAGGGAGGCCCTTTGGAAGCTTTCTTT. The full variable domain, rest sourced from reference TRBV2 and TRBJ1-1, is EPEVTQTPSHQVTQMGQEVILRCVPISNHLYFYWYRQILGQKVEFLVSFYNNEISEKSEIFDDQFSVERPDGSNFTLKIRSTKLEDSAMYFCASSEGGPLEAFFGQGTRLTVV.

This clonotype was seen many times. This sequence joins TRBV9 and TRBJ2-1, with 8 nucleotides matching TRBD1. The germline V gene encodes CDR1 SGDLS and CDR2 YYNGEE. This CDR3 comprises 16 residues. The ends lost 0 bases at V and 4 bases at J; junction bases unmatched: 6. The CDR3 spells CASSVAGTGLYNEQFF. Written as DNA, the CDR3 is TGTGCCAGCAGCGTAGCCGGGACAGGACTTTACAATGAGCAGTTCTTC.

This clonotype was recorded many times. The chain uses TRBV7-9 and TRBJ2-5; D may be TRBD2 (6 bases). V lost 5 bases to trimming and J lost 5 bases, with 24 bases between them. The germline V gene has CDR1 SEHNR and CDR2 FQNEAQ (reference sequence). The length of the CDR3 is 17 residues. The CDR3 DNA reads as TGTGCCAGCAGCCAAATAGGCGTCCCGGGGGATCAGGAGACCCAGTACTTC. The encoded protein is CASSQIGVPGDQETQYF.

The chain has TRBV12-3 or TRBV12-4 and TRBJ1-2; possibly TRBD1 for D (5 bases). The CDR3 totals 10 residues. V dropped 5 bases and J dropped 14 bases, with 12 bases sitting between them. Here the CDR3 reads CASSGDRGTF. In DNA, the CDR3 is TGTGCCAGCAGTGGCGATCGGGGGACCTTC.

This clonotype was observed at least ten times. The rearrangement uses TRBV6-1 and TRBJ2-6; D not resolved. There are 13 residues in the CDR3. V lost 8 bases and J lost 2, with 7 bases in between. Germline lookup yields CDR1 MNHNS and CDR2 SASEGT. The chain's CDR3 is CASLQAGANVLTF. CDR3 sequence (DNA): TGTGCCAGCCTCCAAGCTGGGGCCAACGTCCTGACTTTC.

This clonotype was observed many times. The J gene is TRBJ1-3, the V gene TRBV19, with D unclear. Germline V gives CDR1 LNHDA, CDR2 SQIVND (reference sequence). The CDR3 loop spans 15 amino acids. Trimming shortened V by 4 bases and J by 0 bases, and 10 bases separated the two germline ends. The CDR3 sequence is CASSTVDNSGNTIYF. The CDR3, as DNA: TGTGCCAGTAGTACCGTTGACAACTCTGGAAACACCATATATTTT.

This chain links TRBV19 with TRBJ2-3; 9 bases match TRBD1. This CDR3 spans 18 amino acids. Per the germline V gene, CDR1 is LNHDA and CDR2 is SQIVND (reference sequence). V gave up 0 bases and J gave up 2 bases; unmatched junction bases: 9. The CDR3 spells CASSIDTHGTGSTDTQYF. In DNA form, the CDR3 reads TGTGCCAGTAGTATAGATACACACGGGACAGGGTCCACAGATACGCAGTATTTT.

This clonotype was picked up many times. CDR3 DNA: TGTGCCAGCAGCGTAGCCCCACGGTTCTCGGAGACCCAGTACTTC. It yields the protein CASSVAPRFSETQYF. J is TRBJ2-5 and V is TRBV9; D remains ambiguous. The CDR3 is made up of 15 amino acids. V shed 0 bases and J shed 5 bases, with 14 bases lying between them. CDR1 SGDLS and CDR2 YYNGEE come from the germline V gene.

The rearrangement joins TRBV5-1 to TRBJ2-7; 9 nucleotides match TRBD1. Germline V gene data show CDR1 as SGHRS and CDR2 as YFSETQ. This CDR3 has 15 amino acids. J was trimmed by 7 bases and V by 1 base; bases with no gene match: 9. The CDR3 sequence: CASSLTWDRAREQYF. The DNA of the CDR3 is TGCGCCAGCAGCTTGACGTGGGACAGGGCACGGGAGCAGTACTTC.

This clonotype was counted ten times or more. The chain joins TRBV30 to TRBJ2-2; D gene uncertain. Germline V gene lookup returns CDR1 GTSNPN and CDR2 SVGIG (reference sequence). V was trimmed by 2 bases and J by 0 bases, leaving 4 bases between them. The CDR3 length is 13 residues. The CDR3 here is CAWSRPNTGELFF. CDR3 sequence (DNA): TGTGCCTGGAGTAGGCCGAACACCGGGGAGCTGTTTTTT.

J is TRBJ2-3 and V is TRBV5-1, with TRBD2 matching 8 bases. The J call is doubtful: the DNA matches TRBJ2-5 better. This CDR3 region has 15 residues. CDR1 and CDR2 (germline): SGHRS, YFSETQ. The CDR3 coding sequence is TGCGCCAGCAGCCGGATCAACCGGGGGGGAGAGACCCAGTACTTC. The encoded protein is CASSRINRGGETQYF.

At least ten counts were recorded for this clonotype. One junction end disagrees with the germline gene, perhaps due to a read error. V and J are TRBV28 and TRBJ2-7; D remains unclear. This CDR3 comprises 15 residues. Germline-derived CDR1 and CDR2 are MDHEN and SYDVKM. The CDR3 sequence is CASSFSGHRPYEQHF. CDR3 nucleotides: TGTGCCAGCAGTTTTTCCGGCCACCGCCCCTACGAGCAGCACTTC.

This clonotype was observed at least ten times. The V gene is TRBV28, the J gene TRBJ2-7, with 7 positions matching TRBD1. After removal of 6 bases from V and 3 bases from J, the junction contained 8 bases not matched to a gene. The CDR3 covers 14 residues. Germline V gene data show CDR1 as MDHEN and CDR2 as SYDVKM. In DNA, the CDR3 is TGTGCCAGCAGCCCGTGGACAGGACTCTACGAGCAGTACTTC. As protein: CASSPWTGLYEQYF.

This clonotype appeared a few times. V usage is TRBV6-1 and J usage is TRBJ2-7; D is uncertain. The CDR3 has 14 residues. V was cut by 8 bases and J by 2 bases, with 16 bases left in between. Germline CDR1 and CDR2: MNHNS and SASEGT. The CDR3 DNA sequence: TGTGCCAGCGGCGCACGTCTAAGTCCCTACGAGCAGTACTTC. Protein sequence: CASGARLSPYEQYF.

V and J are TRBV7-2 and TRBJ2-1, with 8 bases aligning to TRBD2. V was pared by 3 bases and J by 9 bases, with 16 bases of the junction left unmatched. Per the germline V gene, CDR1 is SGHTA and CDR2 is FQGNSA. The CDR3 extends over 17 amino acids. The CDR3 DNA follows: TGTGCCAGCAGCTTTGGACCAGCGGGAGCCTACGGGGCTGAGCAGTTCTTC. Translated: CASSFGPAGAYGAEQFF.

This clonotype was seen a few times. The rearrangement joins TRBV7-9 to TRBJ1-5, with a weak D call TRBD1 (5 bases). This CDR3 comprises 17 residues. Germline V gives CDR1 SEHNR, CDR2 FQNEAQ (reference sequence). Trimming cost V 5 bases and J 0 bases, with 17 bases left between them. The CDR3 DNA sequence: TGTGCCAGCAGCGTCGGCGGGGCCGACTATAGCAATCAGCCCCAGCATTTT. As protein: CASSVGGADYSNQPQHF. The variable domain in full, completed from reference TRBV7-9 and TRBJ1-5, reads DTGVSQNPRHKITKRGQNVTFRCDPISEHNRLYWYRQTLGQGPEFLTYFQNEAQLEKSRLLSDRFSAERPKGSFSTLEIQRTEQGDSAMYLCASSVGGADYSNQPQHFGDGTRLSIL.

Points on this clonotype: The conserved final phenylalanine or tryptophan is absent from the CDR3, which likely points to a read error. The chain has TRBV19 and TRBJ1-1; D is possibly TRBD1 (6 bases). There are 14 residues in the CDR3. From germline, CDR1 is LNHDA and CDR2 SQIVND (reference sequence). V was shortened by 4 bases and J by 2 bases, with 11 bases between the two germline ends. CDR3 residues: CASSKGGFNTEAFL. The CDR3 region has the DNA TGTGCCAGTAGTAAAGGGGGTTTTAACACTGAAGCTTTCCTT.

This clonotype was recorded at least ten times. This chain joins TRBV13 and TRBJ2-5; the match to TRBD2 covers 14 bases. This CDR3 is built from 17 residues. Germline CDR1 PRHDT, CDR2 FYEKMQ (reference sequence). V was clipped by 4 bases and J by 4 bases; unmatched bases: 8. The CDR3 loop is CASSSGLAGGRGETQYF. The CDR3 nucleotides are TGTGCCAGCAGCTCCGGACTAGCGGGAGGCCGCGGAGAGACCCAGTACTTC.

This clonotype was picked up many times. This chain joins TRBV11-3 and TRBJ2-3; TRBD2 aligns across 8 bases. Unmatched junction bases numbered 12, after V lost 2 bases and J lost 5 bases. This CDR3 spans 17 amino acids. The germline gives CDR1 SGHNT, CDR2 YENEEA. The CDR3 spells CASSLRVRGLGQDTQYF. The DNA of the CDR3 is TGTGCCAGCAGCTTAAGGGTTCGGGGACTAGGGCAAGATACGCAGTATTTT.

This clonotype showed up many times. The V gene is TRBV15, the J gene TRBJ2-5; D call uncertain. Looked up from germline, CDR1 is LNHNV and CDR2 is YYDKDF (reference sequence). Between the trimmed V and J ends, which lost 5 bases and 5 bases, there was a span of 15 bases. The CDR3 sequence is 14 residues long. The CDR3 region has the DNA TGTGCCACCAGCCCCAGGATGGGCTTGGAGACCCAGTACTTC. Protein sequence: CATSPRMGLETQYF.

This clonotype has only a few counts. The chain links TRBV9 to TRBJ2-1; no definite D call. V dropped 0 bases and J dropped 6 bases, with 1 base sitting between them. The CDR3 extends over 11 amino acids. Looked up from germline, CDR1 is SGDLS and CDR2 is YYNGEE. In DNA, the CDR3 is TGTGCCAGCAGCGTAGCCAATGAGCAGTTCTTC. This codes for CASSVANEQFF. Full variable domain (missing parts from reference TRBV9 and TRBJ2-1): DSGVTQTPKHLITATGQRVTLRCSPRSGDLSVYWYQQSLDQGLQFLIQYYNGEERAKGNILERFSAQQFPDLHSELNLSSLELGDSALYFCASSVANEQFFGPGTRLTVL.

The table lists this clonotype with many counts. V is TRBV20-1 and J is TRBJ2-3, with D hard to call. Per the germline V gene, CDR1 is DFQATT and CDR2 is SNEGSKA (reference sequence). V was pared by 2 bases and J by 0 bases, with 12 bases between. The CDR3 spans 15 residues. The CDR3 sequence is CSARSPPPSTDTQYF. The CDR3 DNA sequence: TGCAGTGCTAGATCTCCCCCTCCTAGCACAGATACGCAGTATTTT.